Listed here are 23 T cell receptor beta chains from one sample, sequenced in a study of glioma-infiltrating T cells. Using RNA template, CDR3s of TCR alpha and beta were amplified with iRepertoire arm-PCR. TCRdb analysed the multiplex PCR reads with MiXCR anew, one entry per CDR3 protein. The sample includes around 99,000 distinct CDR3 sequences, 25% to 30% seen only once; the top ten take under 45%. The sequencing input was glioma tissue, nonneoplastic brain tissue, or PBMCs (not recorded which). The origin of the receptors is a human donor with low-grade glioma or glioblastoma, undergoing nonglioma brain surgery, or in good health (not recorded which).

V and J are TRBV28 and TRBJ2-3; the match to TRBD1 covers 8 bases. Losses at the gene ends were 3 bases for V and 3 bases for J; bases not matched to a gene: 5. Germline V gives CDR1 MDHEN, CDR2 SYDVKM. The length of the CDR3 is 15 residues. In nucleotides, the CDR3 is TGTGCCAGCAGTTTGTCAGGGGGCTGGACAGATACGCAGTATTTT. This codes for CASSLSGGWTDTQYF. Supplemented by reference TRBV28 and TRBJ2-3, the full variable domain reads DVKVTQSSRYLVKRTGEKVFLECVQDMDHENMFWYRQDPGLGLRLIYFSYDVKMKEKGDIPEGYSVSREKKERFSLILESASTNQTSMYLCASSLSGGWTDTQYFGPGTRLTVL.

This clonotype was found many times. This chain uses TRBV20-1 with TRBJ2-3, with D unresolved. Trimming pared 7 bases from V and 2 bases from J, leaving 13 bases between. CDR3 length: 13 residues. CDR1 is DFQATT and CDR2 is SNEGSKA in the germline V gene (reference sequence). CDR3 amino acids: CSVPGRDTDTQYF. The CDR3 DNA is TGCAGTGTTCCAGGACGTGACACAGATACGCAGTATTTT.

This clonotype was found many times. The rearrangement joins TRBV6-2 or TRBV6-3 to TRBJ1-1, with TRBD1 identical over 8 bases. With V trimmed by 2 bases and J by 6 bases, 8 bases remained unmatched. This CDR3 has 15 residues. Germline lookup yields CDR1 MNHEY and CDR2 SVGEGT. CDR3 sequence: CASSYIRTGIPEAFF. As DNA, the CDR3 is TGTGCCAGCAGTTACATTCGGACAGGGATACCTGAAGCTTTCTTT.

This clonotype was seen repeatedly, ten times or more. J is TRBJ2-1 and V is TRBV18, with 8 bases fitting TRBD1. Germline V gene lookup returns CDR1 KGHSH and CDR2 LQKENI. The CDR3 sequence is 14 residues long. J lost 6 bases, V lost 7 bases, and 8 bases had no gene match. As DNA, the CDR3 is TGTGCCAGCTTGAACAGGGGGTATAGCAATGAGCAGTTCTTC. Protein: CASLNRGYSNEQFF. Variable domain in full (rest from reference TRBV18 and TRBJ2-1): NAGVMQNPRHLVRRRGQEARLRCSPMKGHSHVYWYRQLPEEGLKFMVYLQKENIIDESGMPKERFSAEFPKEGPSILRIQQVVRGDSAAYFCASLNRGYSNEQFFGPGTRLTVL.

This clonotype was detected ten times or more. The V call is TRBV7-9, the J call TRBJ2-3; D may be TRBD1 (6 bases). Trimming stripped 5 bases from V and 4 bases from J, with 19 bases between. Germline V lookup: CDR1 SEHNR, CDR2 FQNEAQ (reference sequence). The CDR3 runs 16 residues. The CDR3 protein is CASSLRQVELADTQYF. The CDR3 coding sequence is TGTGCCAGCAGCCTACGACAGGTGGAACTAGCAGATACGCAGTATTTT.

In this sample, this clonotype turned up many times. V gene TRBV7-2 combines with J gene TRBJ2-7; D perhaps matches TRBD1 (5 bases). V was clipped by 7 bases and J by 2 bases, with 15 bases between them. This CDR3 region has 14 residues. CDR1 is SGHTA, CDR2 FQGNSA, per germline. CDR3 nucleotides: TGTGCCAGCACCGCCCAAAGGGGTCCCTACGAGCAGTACTTC. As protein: CASTAQRGPYEQYF.

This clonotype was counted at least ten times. The CDR3 spells CASSSQGTGTEAFF. The CDR3 nucleotides are TGTGCCAGCAGTTCACAGGGAACCGGCACTGAAGCTTTCTTT. This chain connects TRBV7-9 to TRBJ1-1; possibly TRBD1 for D (6 bases). Trimming stripped 6 bases from V and 4 bases from J, with 15 bases between. From germline, CDR1 is SEHNR and CDR2 FQNEAQ (reference sequence). The CDR3 is made up of 14 amino acids.

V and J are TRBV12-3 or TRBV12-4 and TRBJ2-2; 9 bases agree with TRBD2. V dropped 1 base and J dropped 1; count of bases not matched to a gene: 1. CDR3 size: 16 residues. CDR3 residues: CASSLVLAGNTGELFF. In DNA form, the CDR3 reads TGTGCCAGCAGTTTAGTACTAGCGGGGAACACCGGGGAGCTGTTTTTT.

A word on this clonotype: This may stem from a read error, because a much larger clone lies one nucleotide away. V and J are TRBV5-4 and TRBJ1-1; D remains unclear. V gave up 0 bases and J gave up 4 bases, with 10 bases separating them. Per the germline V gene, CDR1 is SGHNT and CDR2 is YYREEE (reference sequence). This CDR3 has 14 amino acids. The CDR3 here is CASSLASWGTEAFF. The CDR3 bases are TGTGCCAGCAGCTTGGCTTCATGGGGCACTGAAGCTTTCTTT.

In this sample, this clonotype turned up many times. The CDR3 DNA reads TGTGCCAGCAGCCGCCGCGATGGAATTACAGATACGCAGTATTTT. This sequence encodes CASSRRDGITDTQYF. The chain recombines TRBV3-1 with TRBJ2-3, with unresolved D. Trimming took off 4 bases at V and 3 bases at J, with 14 bases between the two ends. The CDR3 runs to 15 residues. The germline V gene encodes CDR1 LGHDT and CDR2 YNNKEL (reference sequence).

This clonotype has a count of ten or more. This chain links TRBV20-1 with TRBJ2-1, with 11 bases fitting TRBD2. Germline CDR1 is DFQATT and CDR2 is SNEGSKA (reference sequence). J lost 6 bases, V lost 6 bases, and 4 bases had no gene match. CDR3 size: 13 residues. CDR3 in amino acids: CSARTSGSNEQFF. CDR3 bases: TGCAGTGCCAGGACTAGCGGGTCCAATGAGCAGTTCTTC.

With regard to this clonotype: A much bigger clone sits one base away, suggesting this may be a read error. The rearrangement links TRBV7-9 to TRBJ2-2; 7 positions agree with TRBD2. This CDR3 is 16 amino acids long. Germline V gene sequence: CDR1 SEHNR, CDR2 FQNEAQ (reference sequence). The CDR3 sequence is CASILGSGFYTGELFF. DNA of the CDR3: TGTGCCAGCATCTTAGGTAGCGGGTTCTACACCGGGGAGCTGTTTTTT.

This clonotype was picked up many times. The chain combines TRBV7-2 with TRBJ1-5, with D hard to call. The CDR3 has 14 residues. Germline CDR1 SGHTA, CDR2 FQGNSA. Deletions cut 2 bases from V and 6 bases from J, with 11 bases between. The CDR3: CASSLRDPGQPQHF. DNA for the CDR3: TGTGCCAGCAGCTTAAGGGATCCAGGTCAGCCCCAGCATTTT.

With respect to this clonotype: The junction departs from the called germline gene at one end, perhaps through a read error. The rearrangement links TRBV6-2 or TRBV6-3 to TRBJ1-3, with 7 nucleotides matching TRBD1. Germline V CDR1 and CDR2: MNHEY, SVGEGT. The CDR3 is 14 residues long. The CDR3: CSSGMTGCGNTIYF. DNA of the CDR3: TGTTCCAGCGGAATGACAGGGTGCGGAAACACCATATATTTT.

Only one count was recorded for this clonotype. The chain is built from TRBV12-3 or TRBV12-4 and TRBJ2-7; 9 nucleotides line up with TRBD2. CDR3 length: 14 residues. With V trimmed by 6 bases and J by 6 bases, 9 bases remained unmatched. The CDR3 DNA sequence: TGTGCCAGCAGGAGAATAGCGGGAGAGGCCGAGCAGTACTTC. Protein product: CASRRIAGEAEQYF.

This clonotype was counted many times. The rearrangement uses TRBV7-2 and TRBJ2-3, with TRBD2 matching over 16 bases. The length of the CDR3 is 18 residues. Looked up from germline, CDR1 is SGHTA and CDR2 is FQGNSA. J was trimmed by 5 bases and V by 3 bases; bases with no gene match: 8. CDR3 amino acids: CASSLGLAGGRVQDTQYF. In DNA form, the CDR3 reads TGTGCCAGCAGCTTGGGACTAGCGGGGGGGCGAGTTCAAGATACGCAGTATTTT.

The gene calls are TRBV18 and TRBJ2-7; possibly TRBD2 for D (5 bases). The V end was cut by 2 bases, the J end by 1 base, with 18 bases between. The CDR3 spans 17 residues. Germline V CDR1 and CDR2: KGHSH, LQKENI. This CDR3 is CASSPTVPAAGSYEQYF. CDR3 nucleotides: TGTGCCAGCTCACCAACGGTTCCAGCGGCTGGTTCCTACGAGCAGTACTTC.

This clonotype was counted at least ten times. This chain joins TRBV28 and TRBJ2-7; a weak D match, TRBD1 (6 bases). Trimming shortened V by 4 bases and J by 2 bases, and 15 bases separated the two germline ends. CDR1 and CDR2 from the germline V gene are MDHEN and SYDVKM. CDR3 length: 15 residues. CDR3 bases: TGTGCCAGCAGTTCGACAGGTCCCAGGGCCTACGAGCAGTACTTC. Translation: CASSSTGPRAYEQYF. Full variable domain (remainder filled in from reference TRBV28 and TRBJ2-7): DVKVTQSSRYLVKRTGEKVFLECVQDMDHENMFWYRQDPGLGLRLIYFSYDVKMKEKGDIPEGYSVSREKKERFSLILESASTNQTSMYLCASSSTGPRAYEQYFGPGTRLTVT.

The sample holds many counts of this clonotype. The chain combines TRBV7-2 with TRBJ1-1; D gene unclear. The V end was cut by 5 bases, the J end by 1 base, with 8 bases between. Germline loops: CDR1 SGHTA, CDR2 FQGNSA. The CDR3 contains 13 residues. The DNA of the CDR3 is TGTGCCAGCAGCAGCGGGTCGAACACTGAAGCTTTCTTT. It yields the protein CASSSGSNTEAFF.

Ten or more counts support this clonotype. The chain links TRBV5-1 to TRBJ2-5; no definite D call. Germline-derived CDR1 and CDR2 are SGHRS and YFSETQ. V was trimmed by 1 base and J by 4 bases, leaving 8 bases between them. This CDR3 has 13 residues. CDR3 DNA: TGCGCCAGCAGCTTGAGGGCATCAGAGACCCAGTACTTC. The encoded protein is CASSLRASETQYF.

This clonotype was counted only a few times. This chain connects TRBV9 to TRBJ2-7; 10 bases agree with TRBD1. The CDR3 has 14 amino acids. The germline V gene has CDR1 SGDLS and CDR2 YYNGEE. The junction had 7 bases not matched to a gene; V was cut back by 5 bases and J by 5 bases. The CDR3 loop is CASSADRGINEQYF. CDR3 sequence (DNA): TGTGCCAGCAGTGCGGACAGGGGGATCAACGAGCAGTACTTC.

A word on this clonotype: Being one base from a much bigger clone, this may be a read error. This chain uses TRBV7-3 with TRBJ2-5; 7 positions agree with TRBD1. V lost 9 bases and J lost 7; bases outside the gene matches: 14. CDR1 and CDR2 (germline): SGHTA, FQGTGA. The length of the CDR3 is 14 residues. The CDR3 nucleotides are TGTGCCAGAAGCCCAGGACAGGCTATGGGGACCCAGTACTTC. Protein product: CARSPGQAMGTQYF.

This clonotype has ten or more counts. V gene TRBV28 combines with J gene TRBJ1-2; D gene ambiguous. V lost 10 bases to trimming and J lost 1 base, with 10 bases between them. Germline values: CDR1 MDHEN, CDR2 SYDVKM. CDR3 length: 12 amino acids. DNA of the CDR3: TGTGCCATTTCAACAGATAACTATGGCTACACCTTC. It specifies CAISTDNYGYTF.